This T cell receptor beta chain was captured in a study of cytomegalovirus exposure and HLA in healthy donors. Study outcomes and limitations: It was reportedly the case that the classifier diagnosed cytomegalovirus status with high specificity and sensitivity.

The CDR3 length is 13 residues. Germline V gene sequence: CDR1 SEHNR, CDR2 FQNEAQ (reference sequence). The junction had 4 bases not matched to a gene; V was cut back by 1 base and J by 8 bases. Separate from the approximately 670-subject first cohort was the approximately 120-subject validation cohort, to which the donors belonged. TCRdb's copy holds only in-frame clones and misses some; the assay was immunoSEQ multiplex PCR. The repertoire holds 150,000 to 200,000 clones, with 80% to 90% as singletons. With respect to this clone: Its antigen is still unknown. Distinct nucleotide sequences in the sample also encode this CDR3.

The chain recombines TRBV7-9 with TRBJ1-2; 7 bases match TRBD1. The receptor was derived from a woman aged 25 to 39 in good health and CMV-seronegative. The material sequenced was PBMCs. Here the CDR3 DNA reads TGTGCCAGCAGCTTAGGACAGGGAAGCGGCTACACCTTC. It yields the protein CASSLGQGSGYTF.